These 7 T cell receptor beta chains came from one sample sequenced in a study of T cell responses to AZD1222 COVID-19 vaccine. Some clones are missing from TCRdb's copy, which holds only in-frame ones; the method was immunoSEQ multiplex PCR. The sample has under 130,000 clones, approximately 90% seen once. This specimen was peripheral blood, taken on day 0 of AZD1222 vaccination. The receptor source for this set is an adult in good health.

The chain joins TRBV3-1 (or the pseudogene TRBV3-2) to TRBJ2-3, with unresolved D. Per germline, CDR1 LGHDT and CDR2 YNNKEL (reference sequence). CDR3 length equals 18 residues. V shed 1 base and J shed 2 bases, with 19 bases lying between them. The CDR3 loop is CASSQALRLGRVTDTQYF. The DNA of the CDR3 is TGTGCCAGCAGCCAAGCCCTTCGACTCGGCCGGGTCACAGATACGCAGTATTTT.

CDR3 nucleotides: TGTGCCAGCAGCTTGGGGGCAGCTGGAAACACCATATATTTT. Its translation is CASSLGAAGNTIYF. The chain uses TRBV11-2 and TRBJ1-3; TRBD1 might be the D (6 bases). The CDR3 covers 14 residues. Trimming cost V 3 bases and J 2 bases, with 8 bases left between them. Germline V gene data show CDR1 as SGHAT and CDR2 as FQNNGV.

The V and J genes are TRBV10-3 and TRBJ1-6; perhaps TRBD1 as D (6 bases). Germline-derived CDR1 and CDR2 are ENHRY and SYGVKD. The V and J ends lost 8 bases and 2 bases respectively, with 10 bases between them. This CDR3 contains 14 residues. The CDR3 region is CAISGGAYNSPLHF. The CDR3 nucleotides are TGTGCCATCTCCGGGGGCGCCTATAATTCACCCCTCCACTTT.

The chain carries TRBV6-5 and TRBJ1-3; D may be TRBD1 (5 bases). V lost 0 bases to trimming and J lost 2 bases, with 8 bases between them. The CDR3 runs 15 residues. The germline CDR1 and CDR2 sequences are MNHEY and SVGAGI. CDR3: CASSYSPRAGNTIYF. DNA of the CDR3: TGTGCCAGCAGTTACTCCCCCAGGGCTGGAAACACCATATATTTT.

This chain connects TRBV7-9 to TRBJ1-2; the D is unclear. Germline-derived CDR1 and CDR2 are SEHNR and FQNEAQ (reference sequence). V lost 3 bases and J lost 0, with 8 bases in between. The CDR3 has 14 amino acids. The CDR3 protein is CASSLEASNYGYTF. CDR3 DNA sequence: TGTGCCAGCAGCTTGGAGGCTTCTAACTATGGCTACACCTTC. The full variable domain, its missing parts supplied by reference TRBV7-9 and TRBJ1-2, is DTGVSQNPRHKITKRGQNVTFRCDPISEHNRLYWYRQTLGQGPEFLTYFQNEAQLEKSRLLSDRFSAERPKGSFSTLEIQRTEQGDSAMYLCASSLEASNYGYTFGSGTRLTVV.

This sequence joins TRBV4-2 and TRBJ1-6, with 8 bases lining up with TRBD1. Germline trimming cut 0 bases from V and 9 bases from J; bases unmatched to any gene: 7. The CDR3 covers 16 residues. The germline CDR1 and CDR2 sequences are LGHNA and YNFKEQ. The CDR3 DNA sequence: TGTGCCAGCAGCCAAGAAGGACAGGGATCTTCTTCACCCCTCCACTTT. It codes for CASSQEGQGSSSPLHF.

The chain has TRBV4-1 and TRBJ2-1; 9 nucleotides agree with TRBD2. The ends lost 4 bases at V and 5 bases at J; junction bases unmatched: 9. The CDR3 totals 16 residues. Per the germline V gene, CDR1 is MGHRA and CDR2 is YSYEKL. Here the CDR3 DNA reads TGCGCCAGCAGCCCTAGGGCTAGCGGGGCCAACAATGAGCAGTTCTTC. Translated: CASSPRASGANNEQFF.